These T cell receptor beta chains were read from a single sample in a study of shared clonotypes between healthy human individuals. Generated by immunoSEQ multiplex PCR, the TCRdb table keeps only in-frame clones and is missing some. The data contain roughly 2.1 million clones, approximately 94% of them singletons. Sequencing was performed on naive CD8+ T cells from PBMCs. The source of these receptors is a man aged 18 to 30 in good health. Some clones in this sample may be carry-over from other donors' samples. CDR3s include the opening cysteine and the closing phenylalanine or tryptophan. A D gene is named only where the DNA matches it firmly. Size is omitted from some rows. Given values are once, few, many or a class for expanded clones.

v_gene	d_gene	abundance	j_gene	CDR3nt	CDR3aa
TRBV27	TRBD1	NA	TRBJ2-7	TGTGCCAGCAAGAAATACCGGGACAGGACATACGAGCAGTACTTC	CASKKYRDRTYEQYF
TRBV11-1	TRBD1	NA	TRBJ2-7	TGTGCCAGCAGCTACCATAACGGACAGGGTATCAACGAGCAGTACTTC	CASSYHNGQGINEQYF
TRBV7-9	TRBD1	NA	TRBJ2-7	TGTGCCAGCAGCCCCAGACAGGGTCGGTCCTACGAGCAGTACTTC	CASSPRQGRSYEQYF
TRBV6-1	NA	NA	TRBJ1-1	TGTGCCAGCAGTGCCATTGGATTCGGGACGGAAGCTTTCTTT	CASSAIGFGTEAFF
TRBV19	NA	NA	TRBJ1-5	TGTGCCAGTGAATTGACAGTCCGAGGTGAGCATCAGCCCCAGCATTTT	CASELTVRGEHQPQHF
TRBV27	NA	NA	TRBJ1-5	TGTGCCAGCAGTTTAACGAGGGGGGCCTATCAGCCCCAGCATTTT	CASSLTRGAYQPQHF
TRBV5-1	TRBD1	once	TRBJ2-5	TGCGCCAGCAGCACCCAAGGGGGCGCGTTTGGGTTGGAGACCCAGTACTTC	CASSTQGGAFGLETQYF
TRBV30	TRBD1	NA	TRBJ2-4	TGTGCCTGGGCCGAGGACAGGCCCAAAAACATTCAGTACTTC	CAWAEDRPKNIQYF
TRBV7-9	TRBD2	NA	TRBJ2-1	TGTGCCAGCAGCTTACTAGCGGGAGGAAATGAGCAGTTCTTC	CASSLLAGGNEQFF
TRBV30	NA	NA	TRBJ1-2	TGTGCCTGGAGCCTGGACAGCACTTATGGCTACACCTTC	CAWSLDSTYGYTF
TRBV6-1	NA	once	TRBJ1-4	TGTGCCAGCAGTGAAAGGACGGTCCAAGGGGAAAAACTGTTTTTT	CASSERTVQGEKLFF
TRBV19	NA	NA	TRBJ1-5	TGTGCCAGTAACGAGTGGAGCAATCAGCCCCAGCATTTT	CASNEWSNQPQHF
TRBV13	TRBD1	NA	TRBJ1-1	TGTGCCAGCAGCCTAGAGACAGGGTGGGGCACTGAAGCTTTCTTT	CASSLETGWGTEAFF
TRBV9	TRBD2	NA	TRBJ2-7	TGTGCCAGCAGCGCGAGCGGGAGGGATACCTACGAGCAGTACTTC	CASSASGRDTYEQYF
TRBV7-2	NA	NA	TRBJ2-5	TGTGCCAGCAGCCTGAGTGGGCGGGAGACCCAGTACTTC	CASSLSGRETQYF
TRBV28	NA	NA	TRBJ2-7	TGTGCCAGCAGTTTAGGGGGGAGGGGGGGCTCCTACGAGCAGTACTTC	CASSLGGRGGSYEQYF
TRBV28	NA	NA	TRBJ2-7	TGTGCCAGCAGTTTGGGGGGCTACTACGAGCAGTACTTC	CASSLGGYYEQYF
TRBV13	NA	once	TRBJ1-1	TGTGCCAGCTACCCGAAGGGGTACTTAGCTGAAGCTTTCTTT	CASYPKGYLAEAFF
TRBV27	TRBD1	once	TRBJ2-1	TGTGCCAGCAGCCCCTCCCAGGGGGACAAAAGCTACAATGAGCAGTTCTTC	CASSPSQGDKSYNEQFF
TRBV6-1	NA	NA	TRBJ1-1	TGTGCCAGCAGTGAACAGGGGCGGAACACTGAAGCTTTCTTT	CASSEQGRNTEAFF
TRBV5-3	NA	NA	TRBJ2-7	TGTGCCAGAAGCCTTGTCGTCGGGGCCACCTACTACGAGCAGTACTTC	CARSLVVGATYYEQYF
TRBV5-4	NA	NA	TRBJ2-7	TGTGCCAGCAGCTGGGACGGATCTGCCTACGAGCAGTACTTC	CASSWDGSAYEQYF
TRBV29-1	TRBD1	NA	TRBJ2-3	TGCAGCGTTGAAGGCACCGGGACAGGAGACACAGATACGCAGTATTTT	CSVEGTGTGDTDTQYF
TRBV28	TRBD2	NA	TRBJ2-7	TGTGCCAGCACCAAGGGACTAGGAACCTACGAGCAGTACTTC	CASTKGLGTYEQYF
TRBV19	NA	NA	TRBJ2-7	TGTGCCAGTAGTATAGGAGGGGAATTCTACGAGCAGTACTTC	CASSIGGEFYEQYF
TRBV27	NA	NA	TRBJ2-2	TGTGCCAGCAGTTGGCAGGGATACACCGGGGAGCTGTTTTTT	CASSWQGYTGELFF
TRBV29-1	NA	NA	TRBJ2-6	TGCAGCCCCAATCCGCTCTCTGGGGCCAACGTCCTGACTTTC	CSPNPLSGANVLTF
TRBV9	NA	NA	TRBJ1-1	TGTGCCAGCAGCGTAGGGCCCCACACTGAAGCTTTCTTT	CASSVGPHTEAFF
TRBV30	NA	NA	TRBJ1-2	TGTGCCTGGAGTGTCTCCTATGGCTACACCTTC	CAWSVSYGYTF
TRBV15	NA	NA	TRBJ1-5	TGTGCCACCAGCAGAGATACAAATCAGCCCCAGCATTTT	CATSRDTNQPQHF
TRBV4-1	NA	NA	TRBJ2-7	TGCGCCAGCAGCCAAGACCCGAGCTCCTACGAGCAGTACTTC	CASSQDPSSYEQYF
TRBV5-1	TRBD2	NA	TRBJ2-3	TGCGCCAGCAGCTTTAGCGGGACGGGCACAGATACGCAGTATTTT	CASSFSGTGTDTQYF
TRBV7-9	NA	NA	TRBJ2-7	TGTGCCAGCAGCCATTTAGGGATCTACGAGCAGTACTTC	CASSHLGIYEQYF
TRBV9	TRBD2	NA	TRBJ2-7	TGTGCCAGCAGCGTAGAGGATCGGAGCGGGAGCTCCGAGCAGTACTTC	CASSVEDRSGSSEQYF
TRBV5-1	NA	NA	TRBJ1-2	TGCGCCAGCAGCTTGGCGGGTTCAGTTGGCTACACCTTC	CASSLAGSVGYTF
TRBV7-2	NA	NA	TRBJ1-1	TGTGCCAGCAGCTTAGTCCCAGGGTTTGGGAACACTGAAGCTTTCTTT	CASSLVPGFGNTEAFF
TRBV27	TRBD2	NA	TRBJ2-3	TGTGCCAGCAGTCTCCGGACTAGCGGGGGGGCCACAGATACGCAGTATTTT	CASSLRTSGGATDTQYF
TRBV9	NA	NA	TRBJ2-7	TGTGCCAGCAGCGCCGGGGGAACAGGCTACGAGCAGTACTTC	CASSAGGTGYEQYF
TRBV6-6	TRBD2	NA	TRBJ2-7	TGTGCCAGCAGTTTTGCTGGGGGGGGCTACGAGCAGTACTTC	CASSFAGGGYEQYF
TRBV6-5	NA	NA	TRBJ2-5	TGTGCCAGCCTTGGGGCAGAGACCCAGTACTTC	CASLGAETQYF
TRBV5-1	TRBD1	NA	TRBJ1-1	TGCGCCAGCAGCTTGGGGACAGGGTCCACTGAAGCTTTCTTT	CASSLGTGSTEAFF
TRBV27	NA	NA	TRBJ2-5	TGTGCCAGCGGCGAGGACGGATTCCAAGAGACCCAGTACTTC	CASGEDGFQETQYF
TRBV9	TRBD2	NA	TRBJ2-1	TGTGCCAGCAGCTTAGGACTAGCCGGGGGTGAGCAGTTCTTC	CASSLGLAGGEQFF
TRBV4-1	NA	NA	TRBJ1-2	TGCGCCAGCAGCCAACCGGGTACCTATGGCTACACCTTC	CASSQPGTYGYTF
TRBV6-6	NA	NA	TRBJ2-7	TGTGCCAGCCGGGACGTTCCCTACGAGCAGTACTTC	CASRDVPYEQYF
TRBV2	NA	NA	TRBJ1-5	TGTGCCAGCAGTGAGGACTCGGAACTAAGTCAGACGGATCAGCCCCAGCATTTT	CASSEDSELSQTDQPQHF
TRBV7-9	NA	NA	TRBJ2-7	TGTGCCAGCAGCTTAGCAGGGACCCTCGGCGAGCAGTACTTC	CASSLAGTLGEQYF
TRBV9	NA	NA	TRBJ1-2	TGTGCCAGCAGCGTATATCTGGGGGGTAACTATGGCTACACCTTC	CASSVYLGGNYGYTF
TRBV7-9	NA	NA	TRBJ2-2	TGTGCCAGCAGCTCCACCGGGGAGCTGTTTTTT	CASSSTGELFF
TRBV2	NA	NA	TRBJ2-1	TGTGCCAGCAGTGATACGCTAGTCAGTTTGTGGTACAATGAGCAGTTCTTC	CASSDTLVSLWYNEQFF
TRBV23-1	TRBD1	once	TRBJ1-1	TGCGCCAGCAGTCCAGGGGGCACTGAAGCTTTCTTT	CASSPGGTEAFF
TRBV9	TRBD1	once	TRBJ2-7	TGTGCCAGCAGCGTGACAGGGTCCGAGCAGTACTTC	CASSVTGSEQYF
TRBV5-6	NA	NA	TRBJ1-2	TGTGCCAGCAGCCAAGTTAACTCCAACTATGGCTACACCTTC	CASSQVNSNYGYTF
TRBV27	NA	NA	TRBJ2-1	TGTGCCAGCAGTCATAGGGGACCGCTCAATGAGCAGTTCTTC	CASSHRGPLNEQFF
TRBV9	NA	NA	TRBJ1-1	TGTGCCAGCAGCCCTCATCTGGGGGCAAACACTGAAGCTTTCTTT	CASSPHLGANTEAFF